These 18 T cell receptor beta chains share one sample of origin, sequenced in a study of blood T cell repertoires in COVID-19. The method was immunoSEQ multiplex PCR; TCRdb's version includes in-frame clones alone and lacks a portion of them. Of roughly 77,000 clones detected, 60% to 85% appear once; the ten largest clones hold just under 10%. The sample taken for sequencing was peripheral blood. Receptors were obtained from a human donor in a cohort sampled during active COVID-19.

The chain employs TRBV29-1 and TRBJ1-1; the D gene is possibly TRBD1 (5 bases). CDR3 size: 11 residues. V was cut by 6 bases and J by 3 bases, with 8 bases left in between. Germline V lookup: CDR1 SQVTM, CDR2 ANQGSEA. Here the CDR3 DNA reads TGCAGCGTAGACAGTTACACTGAAGCTTTCTTT. Encoded protein: CSVDSYTEAFF.

The genes are TRBV5-1 and TRBJ2-3, with D unclear. Germline CDR1 SGHRS, CDR2 YFSETQ. V lost 3 bases, J lost 2 bases, and 7 bases lay in between. This CDR3 comprises 13 residues. This CDR3 reads CASSSTVTDTQYF. For the CDR3, the DNA is TGCGCCAGCAGCTCGACTGTCACAGATACGCAGTATTTT.

This chain joins TRBV21-1 and TRBJ2-7; the D call in the table, TRBD1, was not verified against the DNA. TRBV21-1 is assigned pseudogene status. The CDR3 is 14 residues long. This CDR3 reads CARIRDRGTYEQYF. The CDR3 DNA reads as TGTGCCAGGATCCGGGACAGGGGCACCTACGAGCAGTACTTC.

The CDR3 nucleotides read TGTGCCAGCAGTGGGGGGGGACAGGGGGCACTTCAGCCCCAGCATTTT. Translation gives CASSGGGQGALQPQHF. The chain carries TRBV6-1 and TRBJ1-5; 12 nucleotides match TRBD1. Germline CDR1 reads MNHNS; CDR2 reads SASEGT. This CDR3 is built from 16 residues. V dropped 4 bases and J dropped 6; count of bases not matched to a gene: 7.

The rearrangement uses TRBV3-1 (or the pseudogene TRBV3-2) and TRBJ2-1; 9 nucleotides line up with TRBD2. The V and J ends lost 2 bases and 15 bases, in that order; junction bases with no gene match: 8. In germline, CDR1 is LGHDT, CDR2 YNNKEL (reference sequence). The CDR3 is 13 residues long. CDR3 residues: CASSQTSGTSRFF. As DNA, the CDR3 is TGTGCCAGCAGCCAAACCTCCGGGACTAGCAGGTTCTTC.

This clone was recorded a few times. The chain is built from TRBV2 and TRBJ1-5, with TRBD1 as a possible D gene (5 bases). CDR1 is SNHLY and CDR2 is FYNNEI in the germline V gene. Trimming took 7 bases from V and 2 from J, leaving 12 bases between them. The CDR3 consists of 14 residues. CDR3 protein: CASTKGFRNQPQHF. CDR3 sequence (DNA): TGTGCCAGCACCAAGGGGTTCCGCAATCAGCCCCAGCATTTT.

The chain uses TRBV7-7 and TRBJ1-5; D remains unclear. The V gene lost 6 bases and the J gene lost 5 bases, with 14 bases spanning the gap. CDR3 size: 14 residues. Germline lookup yields CDR1 SSHAT and CDR2 FNYEAQ (reference sequence). In DNA form, the CDR3 reads TGTGCCAGCAGTTTACGGGTCTTATATCAGCCCCAGCATTTT. Translating it yields CASSLRVLYQPQHF.

The chain employs TRBV18 and TRBJ2-5, with 9 bases aligning to TRBD1. This CDR3 is built from 13 residues. After removal of 5 bases from V and 3 bases from J, the junction contained 1 base not matched to a gene. Germline assignment: CDR1 KGHSH and CDR2 LQKENI. CDR3 DNA sequence: TGTGCCAGCTCAAGGACAGGGGAAGAGACCCAGTACTTC. This translates into CASSRTGEETQYF.

The V and J genes are TRBV6-5 and TRBJ1-1; the D is unclear. The CDR3 is made up of 14 amino acids. Between the trimmed V and J ends, which lost 7 bases and 2 bases, there was a span of 14 bases. Germline loops: CDR1 MNHEY, CDR2 SVGAGI. CDR3 sequence (DNA): TGTGCCAGCACCCGGGCGGGTACAAACACTGAAGCTTTCTTT. Protein sequence: CASTRAGTNTEAFF.

This clone was found once. The chain is built from TRBV5-1 and TRBJ2-5; tentative D call: TRBD1 (6 bases). V lost 0 bases and J 3 bases, leaving 9 bases between the germline ends. Germline V gene lookup returns CDR1 SGHRS and CDR2 YFSETQ. This CDR3 region has 14 residues. CDR3 loop: CASSLVAGEETQYF. The CDR3 DNA is TGCGCCAGCAGCTTGGTGGCAGGGGAAGAGACCCAGTACTTC.

CDR3 sequence: CASSSQRQPSRTDTQYF. The CDR3 coding sequence is TGTGCCAGCAGTTCTCAACGACAGCCATCTCGCACAGATACGCAGTATTTT. V usage is TRBV28 and J usage is TRBJ2-3; the D gene is possibly TRBD1 (5 bases). CDR1 is MDHEN, CDR2 SYDVKM, per germline. This CDR3 is 17 amino acids long. Trimming stripped 4 bases from V and 1 base from J, with 18 bases between.

The chain employs TRBV10-3 and TRBJ2-7; D is ambiguous. This CDR3 spans 11 amino acids. V lost 6 bases and J lost 2, with 5 bases in between. The germline CDR1 and CDR2 sequences are ENHRY and SYGVKD. CDR3 protein: CAIRGAYEQYF. The CDR3 nucleotides are TGTGCCATCAGGGGCGCCTACGAGCAGTACTTC.

J is TRBJ2-3 and V is TRBV5-1; 8 bases are a match to TRBD1. This CDR3 has 14 residues. V lost 4 bases and J lost 5; bases outside the gene matches: 6. CDR1 and CDR2 (germline): SGHRS, YFSETQ. CDR3 DNA sequence: TGCGCCAGCAGCAAATCACAGGGGGGAGATACGCAGTATTTT. Translated, it gives CASSKSQGGDTQYF. The full variable domain, completed using reference TRBV5-1 and TRBJ2-3, is KAGVTQTPRYLIKTRGQQVTLSCSPISGHRSVSWYQQTPGQGLQFLFEYFSETQRNKGNFPGRFSGRQFSNSRSEMNVSTLELGDSALYLCASSKSQGGDTQYFGPGTRLTVL.

The chain uses TRBV21-1 and TRBJ2-7; the D call TRBD2 from the table was never checked on the DNA. TRBV21-1 corresponds to a pseudogene. The CDR3 runs 16 residues. The CDR3 region has the DNA TGTGCCAGCAGCAAAGCACGGGGGACGGCACCCTACGAGCAGTACTTC. As protein: CASSKARGTAPYEQYF.

The chain joins TRBV27 to TRBJ2-2; 9 bases line up with TRBD2. Trimming removed 0 bases from V and 1 base from J; junction bases left unmatched: 0. The CDR3 sequence is 16 residues long. Germline CDR1 reads MNHEY; CDR2 reads SMNVEV (reference sequence). CDR3 loop: CASSLSSGGNTGELFF. CDR3 bases: TGTGCCAGCAGTTTATCTAGCGGGGGGAACACCGGGGAGCTGTTTTTT.

The chain's CDR3 is CASRDRDMNTEAFF. CDR3 coding DNA: TGTGCCAGTCGGGACAGGGACATGAACACTGAAGCTTTCTTT. The genes are TRBV19 and TRBJ1-1; 9 positions match TRBD1. V lost 8 bases and J lost 0; bases outside the gene matches: 4. The germline V gene has CDR1 LNHDA and CDR2 SQIVND (reference sequence). The CDR3 loop spans 14 amino acids. Variable domain in full (rest from reference TRBV19 and TRBJ1-1): DGGITQSPKYLFRKEGQNVTLSCEQNLNHDAMYWYRQDPGQGLRLIYYSQIVNDFQKGDIAEGYSVSREKKESFPLTVTSAQKNPTAFYLCASRDRDMNTEAFFGQGTRLTVV.

This clone was observed a single time. The CDR3 reads CASSFSGGPTDTQYF. CDR3 DNA: TGCGCCAGCAGCTTTAGCGGGGGGCCCACAGATACGCAGTATTTT. This chain links TRBV5-1 with TRBJ2-3, with 10 positions matching TRBD2. Germline V gene sequence: CDR1 SGHRS, CDR2 YFSETQ. V trimming: 2 bases; J trimming: 2 bases; junction bases outside the gene matches: 2. The CDR3 contains 15 residues.

The V call is TRBV6-2 or TRBV6-3, the J call TRBJ1-5; D is ambiguous. V lost 2 bases to trimming and J lost 4 bases, with 6 bases between them. The CDR3 is 13 amino acids. Per the germline V gene, CDR1 is MNHEY and CDR2 is SVGEGT. CDR3 DNA: TGTGCCAGCAGTTACCGGTGGAATCAGCCCCAGCATTTT. Translation gives CASSYRWNQPQHF.